The present T cell receptor (beta chain) was sequenced within a study of cytomegalovirus exposure and HLA in healthy donors. Whole-study findings and limits: Later analysis associated a missense DCLRE1C variant with TCR beta V- and J-gene trimming.

13 Jbeta primers and 60 Vbeta primers were used for the PCR. TCRdb's table, derived via immunoSEQ multiplex PCR, lists solely in-frame clones and lacks some. The sample lists 100,000 to 150,000 clones, roughly four fifths occurring once. For this clone: Antigen: not known.

Deletions cut 6 bases from V and 6 bases from J, with 17 bases between. Germline CDR1 is MNHEY and CDR2 is SVGAGI. This CDR3 contains 14 residues. This TCR was sampled from a man aged 40-55 years in good health and CMV-seronegative. Material for sequencing was PBMCs. The rearrangement links TRBV6-5 to TRBJ1-1; the D gene is possibly TRBD1 (6 bases). CDR3 region: CASSTLQGSAEAFF. CDR3 nucleotide sequence: TGTGCCAGCAGCACTCTACAGGGTTCCGCTGAAGCTTTCTTT.